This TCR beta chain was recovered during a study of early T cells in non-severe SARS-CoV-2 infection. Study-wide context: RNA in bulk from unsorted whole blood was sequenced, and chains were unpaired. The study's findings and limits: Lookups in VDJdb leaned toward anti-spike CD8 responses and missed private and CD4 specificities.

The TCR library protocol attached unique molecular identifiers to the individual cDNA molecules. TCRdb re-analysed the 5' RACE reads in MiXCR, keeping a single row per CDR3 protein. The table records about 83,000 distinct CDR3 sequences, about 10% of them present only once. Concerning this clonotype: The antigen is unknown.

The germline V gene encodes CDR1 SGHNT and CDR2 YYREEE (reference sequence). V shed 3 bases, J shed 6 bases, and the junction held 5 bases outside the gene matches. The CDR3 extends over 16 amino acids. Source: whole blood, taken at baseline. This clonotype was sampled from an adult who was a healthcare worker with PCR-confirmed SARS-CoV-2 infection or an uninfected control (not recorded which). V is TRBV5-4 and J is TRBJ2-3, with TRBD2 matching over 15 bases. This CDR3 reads CASSSPGLAGGDTQYF. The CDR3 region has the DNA TGTGCCAGCAGCTCTCCGGGACTAGCGGGAGGTGATACGCAGTATTTT. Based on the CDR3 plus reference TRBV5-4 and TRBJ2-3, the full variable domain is ETGVTQSPTHLIKTRGQQVTLRCSSQSGHNTVSWYQQALGQGPQFIFQYYREEENGRGNFPPRFSGLQFPNYSSELNVNALELDDSALYLCASSSPGLAGGDTQYFGPGTRLTVL.